This TCR beta chain was captured by sequencing in a study of OX40 agonist ivuxolimab in advanced cancers. The method was immunoSEQ multiplex PCR; TCRdb's version includes in-frame clones alone and lacks a portion of them. This repertoire shows tens of thousands of clones, roughly nine tenths found once; its top ten account for approximately 11%. Patients were excluded for autoimmune disease history or systemic immunosuppression. Blood sampling was done at baseline, cycle 4 day 1, and cycle 7 day 1. Sequencing used CD4+ or CD8+ T cells sorted from blood, obtained in a trial of the OX40 agonist ivuxolimab. The clonotype was recovered from an adult with an advanced solid tumor such as melanoma, head and neck, liver or kidney cancer.

This chain's CDR3 is CASSLVGGGGGGEQYF. The CDR3, as DNA: TGTGCCAGCAGTTTAGTGGGCGGCGGGGGGGGAGGAGAGCAGTACTTC. The rearrangement links TRBV27 to TRBJ2-7, with 9 nucleotides matching TRBD2. The germline CDR1 and CDR2 sequences are MNHEY and SMNVEV (reference sequence). This CDR3 region has 16 residues. Trimming at V came to 2 bases and at J to 7 bases, leaving 12 bases not matched to a gene.